The clone carrying this T cell receptor beta chain was seen only once. No antigen is known for it. V lost 7 bases, J lost 2 bases, and 14 bases lay in between. The CDR3 loop spans 15 amino acids. The germline gives CDR1 MNHNY, CDR2 SVGAGI (reference sequence). An immunoSEQ assay, version v3.0, was performed at survey level. Measured with immunoSEQ multiplex PCR; TCRdb has only the in-frame clones, and not every one. The sample yields some 31,000 clones, 85% to 95% seen once. The sample comes from a study of long-term antiretroviral therapy in people with HIV. The study, taken as a whole, reports: Clones that had undergone expansion before ART dominated the repertoire at all time points. The study found narrower CDR3 length ranges in HIV repertoires than in controls. Data on ART adherence, viral resistance or therapy changes were unavailable.

The clonotype was recovered from a man aged 50 to 60 with HIV. The chain carries TRBV6-6 and TRBJ1-4, with D possibly TRBD1 on 6 matching bases. Sequencing was performed on unsorted PBMCs, taken roughly 7.1 years after starting antiretroviral therapy. Written as DNA, the CDR3 is TGTGCCAGCATCCCTTCGGGACACACTAATGAAAAACTGTTTTTT. Its translation is CASIPSGHTNEKLFF.